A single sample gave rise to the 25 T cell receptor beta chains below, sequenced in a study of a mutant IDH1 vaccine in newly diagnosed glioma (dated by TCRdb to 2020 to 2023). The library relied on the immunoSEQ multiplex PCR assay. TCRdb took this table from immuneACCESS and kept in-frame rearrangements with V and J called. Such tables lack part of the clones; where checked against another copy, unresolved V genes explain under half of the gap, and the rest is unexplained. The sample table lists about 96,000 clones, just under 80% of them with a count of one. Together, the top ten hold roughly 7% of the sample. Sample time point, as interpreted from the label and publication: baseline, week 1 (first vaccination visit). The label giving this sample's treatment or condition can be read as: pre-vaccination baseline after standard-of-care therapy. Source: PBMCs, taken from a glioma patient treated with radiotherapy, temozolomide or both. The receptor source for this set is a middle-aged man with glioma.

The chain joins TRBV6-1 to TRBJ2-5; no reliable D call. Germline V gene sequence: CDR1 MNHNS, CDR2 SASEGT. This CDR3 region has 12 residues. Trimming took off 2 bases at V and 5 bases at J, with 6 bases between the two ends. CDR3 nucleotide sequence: TGTGCCAGCAGTGAAATTGTGGAGACCCAGTACTTC. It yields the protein CASSEIVETQYF.

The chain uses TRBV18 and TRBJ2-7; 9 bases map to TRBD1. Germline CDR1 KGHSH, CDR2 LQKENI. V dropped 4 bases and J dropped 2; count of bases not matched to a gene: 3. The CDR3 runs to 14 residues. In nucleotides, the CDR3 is TGTGCCAGCTCACTCCGGGACAGGGCCTACGAGCAGTACTTC. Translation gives CASSLRDRAYEQYF.

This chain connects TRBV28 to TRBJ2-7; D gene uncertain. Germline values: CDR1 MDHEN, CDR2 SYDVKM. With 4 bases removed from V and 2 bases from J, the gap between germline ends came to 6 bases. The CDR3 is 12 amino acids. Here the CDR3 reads CASSSGAYEQYF. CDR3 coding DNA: TGTGCCAGCAGTTCTGGTGCCTACGAGCAGTACTTC.

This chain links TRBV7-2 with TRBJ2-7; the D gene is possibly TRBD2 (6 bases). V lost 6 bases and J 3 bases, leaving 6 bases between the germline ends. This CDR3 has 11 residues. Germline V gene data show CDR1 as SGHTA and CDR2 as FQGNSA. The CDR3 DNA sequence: TGTGCCAGCAGGGGAGGCTACGAGCAGTACTTC. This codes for CASRGGYEQYF.

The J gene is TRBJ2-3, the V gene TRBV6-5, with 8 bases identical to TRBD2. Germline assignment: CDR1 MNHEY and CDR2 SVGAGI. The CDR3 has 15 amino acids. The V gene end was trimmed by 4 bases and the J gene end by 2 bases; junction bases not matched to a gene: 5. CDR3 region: CASSWGLGATDTQYF. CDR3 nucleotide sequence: TGTGCCAGCAGTTGGGGACTAGGAGCCACAGATACGCAGTATTTT.

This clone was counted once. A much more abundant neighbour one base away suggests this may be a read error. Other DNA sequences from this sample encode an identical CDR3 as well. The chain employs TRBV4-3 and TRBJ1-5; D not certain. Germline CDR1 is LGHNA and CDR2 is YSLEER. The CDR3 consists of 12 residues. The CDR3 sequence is CASSQGNQPQHF. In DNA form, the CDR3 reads TGCGCCAGCAGCCAAGGAAATCAGCCCCAACATTTT.

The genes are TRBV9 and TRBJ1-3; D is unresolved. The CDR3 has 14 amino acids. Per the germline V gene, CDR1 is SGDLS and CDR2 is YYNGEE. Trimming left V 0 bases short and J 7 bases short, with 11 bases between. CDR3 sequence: CASSVVDGGNTIYF. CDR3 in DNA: TGTGCCAGCAGCGTAGTGGACGGAGGGAACACCATATATTTT.

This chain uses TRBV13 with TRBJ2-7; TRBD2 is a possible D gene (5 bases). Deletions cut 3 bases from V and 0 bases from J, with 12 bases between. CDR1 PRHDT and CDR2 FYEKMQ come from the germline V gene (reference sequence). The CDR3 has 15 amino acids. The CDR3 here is CASSLVGIGSYEQYF. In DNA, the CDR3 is TGTGCCAGCAGCTTGGTCGGGATTGGCTCCTACGAGCAGTACTTC.

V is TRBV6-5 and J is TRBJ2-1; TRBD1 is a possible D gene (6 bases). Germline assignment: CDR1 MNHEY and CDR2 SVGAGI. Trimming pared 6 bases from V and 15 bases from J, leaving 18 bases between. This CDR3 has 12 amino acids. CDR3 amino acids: CASSTASRGTFF. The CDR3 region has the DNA TGTGCCAGCAGCACGGCTAGCAGGGGCACGTTCTTC.

CDR3 protein: CAWSQGANQPQHF. In nucleotides, the CDR3 is TGTGCCTGGAGCCAGGGGGCGAATCAGCCCCAGCATTTT. This chain links TRBV30 with TRBJ1-5; TRBD1 agrees at 8 bases. The CDR3 sequence is 13 residues long. Germline V gives CDR1 GTSNPN, CDR2 SVGIG (reference sequence). V lost 3 bases to trimming and J lost 4 bases; unmatched junction nucleotides: 2.

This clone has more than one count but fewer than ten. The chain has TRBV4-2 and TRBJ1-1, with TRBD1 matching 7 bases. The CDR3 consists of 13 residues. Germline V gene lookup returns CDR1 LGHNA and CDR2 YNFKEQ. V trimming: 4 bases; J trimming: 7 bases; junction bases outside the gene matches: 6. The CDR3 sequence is CASSRDRVDEAFF. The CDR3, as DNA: TGTGCCAGCAGCCGCGACAGGGTCGATGAAGCTTTCTTT.

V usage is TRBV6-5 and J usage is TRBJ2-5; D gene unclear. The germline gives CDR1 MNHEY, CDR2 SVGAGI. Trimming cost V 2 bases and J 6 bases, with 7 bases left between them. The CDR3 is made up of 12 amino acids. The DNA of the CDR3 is TGTGCCAGCAGTTACGCCAGGAAGACCCAGTACTTC. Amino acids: CASSYARKTQYF.

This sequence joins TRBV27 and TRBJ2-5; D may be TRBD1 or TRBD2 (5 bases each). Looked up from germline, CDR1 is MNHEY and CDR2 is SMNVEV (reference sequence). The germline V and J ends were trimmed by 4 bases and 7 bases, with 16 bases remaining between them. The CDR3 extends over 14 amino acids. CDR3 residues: CASSSGTVFGTQYF. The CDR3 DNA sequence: TGTGCCAGCAGTTCCGGGACCGTCTTTGGGACCCAGTACTTC.

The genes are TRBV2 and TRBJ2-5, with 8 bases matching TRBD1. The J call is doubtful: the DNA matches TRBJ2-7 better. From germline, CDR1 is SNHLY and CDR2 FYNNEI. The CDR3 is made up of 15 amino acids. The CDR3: CASSEWTGSSYEQYF. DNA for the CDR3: TGTGCCAGCAGTGAGTGGACAGGGTCCTCCTACGAGCAGTACTTC.

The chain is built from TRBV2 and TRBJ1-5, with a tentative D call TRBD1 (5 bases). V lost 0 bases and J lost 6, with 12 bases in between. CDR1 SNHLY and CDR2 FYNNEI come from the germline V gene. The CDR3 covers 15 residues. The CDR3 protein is CASSEAQGWSQPQHF. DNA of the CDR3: TGTGCCAGCAGTGAAGCGCAGGGTTGGTCTCAGCCCCAGCATTTT.

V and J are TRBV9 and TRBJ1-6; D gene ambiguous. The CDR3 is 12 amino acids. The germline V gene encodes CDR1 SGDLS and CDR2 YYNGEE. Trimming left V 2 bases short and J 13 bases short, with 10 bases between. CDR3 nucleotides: TGTGCCAGCAGCGTTTTCGGAGGTCCCCTCCACTTT. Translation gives CASSVFGGPLHF.

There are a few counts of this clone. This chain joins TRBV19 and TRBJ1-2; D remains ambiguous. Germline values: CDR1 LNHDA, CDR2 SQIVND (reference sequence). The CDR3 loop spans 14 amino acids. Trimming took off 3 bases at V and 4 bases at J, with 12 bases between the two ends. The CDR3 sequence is CASSIGVYLYGYTF. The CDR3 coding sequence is TGTGCCAGTAGTATTGGCGTTTATCTCTATGGCTACACCTTC.

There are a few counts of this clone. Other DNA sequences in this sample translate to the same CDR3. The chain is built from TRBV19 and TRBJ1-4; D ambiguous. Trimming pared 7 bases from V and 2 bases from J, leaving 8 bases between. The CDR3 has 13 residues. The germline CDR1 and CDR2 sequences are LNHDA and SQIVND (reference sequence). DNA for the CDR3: TGTGCCAGTATTGGTGTGACTAATGAAAAACTGTTTTTT. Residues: CASIGVTNEKLFF.

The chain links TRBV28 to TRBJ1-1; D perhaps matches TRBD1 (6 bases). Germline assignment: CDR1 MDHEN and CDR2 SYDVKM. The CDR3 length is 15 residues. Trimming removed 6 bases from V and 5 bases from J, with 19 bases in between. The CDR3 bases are TGTGCCAGCAGCACTCCGGGGGGGGCTTGGACTGAAGCTTTCTTT. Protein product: CASSTPGGAWTEAFF.

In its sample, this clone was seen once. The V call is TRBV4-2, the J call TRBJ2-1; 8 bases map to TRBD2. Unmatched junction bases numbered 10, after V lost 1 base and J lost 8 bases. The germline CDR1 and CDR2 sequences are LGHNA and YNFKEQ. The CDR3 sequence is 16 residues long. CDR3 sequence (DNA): TGTGCCAGCAGCCAAGCCGCCGGGACTAGGACGTATGAGCAGTTCTTC. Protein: CASSQAAGTRTYEQFF.

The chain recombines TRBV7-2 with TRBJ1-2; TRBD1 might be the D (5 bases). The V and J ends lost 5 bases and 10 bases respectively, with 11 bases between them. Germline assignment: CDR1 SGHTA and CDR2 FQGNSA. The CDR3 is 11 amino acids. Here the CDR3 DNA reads TGTGCCAGCAGCCCACGGACAACCTACACCTTC. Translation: CASSPRTTYTF.

The CDR3 reads CASSSGRVEYNSPLHF. CDR3 DNA: TGCGCCAGCAGTTCAGGTAGGGTCGAATATAATTCACCCCTCCACTTT. The genes are TRBV10-1 and TRBJ1-6; D uncertain. The CDR3 has 16 amino acids. Germline-derived CDR1 and CDR2 are WNHNN and SYGVQD (reference sequence). V lost 5 bases, J lost 4 bases, and 15 bases lay in between.

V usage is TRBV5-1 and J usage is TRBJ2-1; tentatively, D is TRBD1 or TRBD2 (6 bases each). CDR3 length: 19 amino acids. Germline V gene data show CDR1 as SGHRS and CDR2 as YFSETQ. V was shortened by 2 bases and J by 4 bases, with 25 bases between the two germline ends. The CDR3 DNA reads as TGCGCCAGCAGCTTTGGAGGGGGGCGGGTCCTTGGGGAGTACAATGAGCAGTTCTTC. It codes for CASSFGGGRVLGEYNEQFF.

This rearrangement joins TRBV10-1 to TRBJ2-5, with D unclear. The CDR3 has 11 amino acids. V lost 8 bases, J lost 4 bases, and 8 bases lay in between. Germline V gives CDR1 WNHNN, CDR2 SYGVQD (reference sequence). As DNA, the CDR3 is TGCGCCAGCGGCCACCGAGAGACCCAGTACTTC. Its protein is CASGHRETQYF.

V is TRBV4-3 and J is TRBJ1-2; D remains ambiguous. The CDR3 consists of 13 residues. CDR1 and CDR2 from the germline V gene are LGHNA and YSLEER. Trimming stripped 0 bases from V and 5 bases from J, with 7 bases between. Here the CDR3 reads CASSQDSLYGYTF. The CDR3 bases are TGCGCCAGCAGCCAAGATTCTTTGTATGGCTACACCTTC.